This TCR beta chain was recorded in a study of cytomegalovirus exposure and HLA in healthy donors. To note about this clone: Its specificity is unknown.

The donors belonged to the approximately 120-subject validation cohort, separate from the roughly 650-subject first cohort. This CDR3 is built from 18 residues. Trimming took off 3 bases at V and 7 bases at J, with 25 bases between the two ends. Germline CDR1 LNHDA, CDR2 SQIVND (reference sequence). Libraries were prepared by immunoSEQ multiplex PCR; TCRdb keeps only in-frame clonotypes and omits some of them. The sample lists approximately 280,000 clones; around 87% were seen once. Study conclusions and caveats: In vitro assays verified that three CMV-associated chains recognized CMV antigens specifically. Most observed TCR sequences were rare, whereas some public TCRs were detected in many donors. There were 150 or so TCR beta chains listed as cytomegalovirus-associated.

This chain links TRBV19 with TRBJ1-5; a weak D match, TRBD1 (5 bases). Sequencing was carried out using PBMCs. The receptor comes from a woman between 18 and 29 years old in good health and CMV-seronegative. CDR3 bases: TGTGCCAGTAGTATGAGGCGGTGGCAGGGCGGAGTCGGGCAGCCCCAGCATTTT. It translates to CASSMRRWQGGVGQPQHF.